Shown below are 27 T cell receptor delta chains from a single sample sequenced in a study of gamma delta lymphoproliferative disorders and STAT genes. With CATT, TCRdb re-called clones from the multiplex PCR reads. The sample lists some 3,100 delta-chain clones; more than 0.95% were seen once. Genomic DNA from isolated PBMCs served as the sequencing template. The sequenced sample consisted of blood. All receptors come from a human donor in good health.

The table lists this clone with a few counts. The protein in TCRdb stems from a much larger clone and differs at residue 3 from this DNA's translation, likely a read error; here the protein is translated from the DNA. The rearrangement joins TRDV2 to TRDJ3, with D possibly TRDD3 on 5 matching bases. Germline loops: CDR1 GEAIGNYY, CDR2 EKD. This CDR3 is 17 amino acids long. The CDR3 nucleotides are TGTGCCCGTGAAGGGGGGGGGCTGGCCTGGGACACCCGACAGATGTTTTTC. Translating gives CAREGGGLAWDTRQMFF.

This clone was seen more than once but under ten times. The protein held in TCRdb is that of a much larger clone and does not match this DNA's translation at residue 6, likely because of a read error; the protein shown is translated from the DNA. The rearrangement links TRDV2 to TRDJ1; TRDD3 agrees at 7 bases. This CDR3 has 17 amino acids. In germline, CDR1 is GEAIGNYY, CDR2 EKD. The V gene end was trimmed by 3 bases and the J gene end by 0 bases; junction bases not matched to a gene: 12. The CDR3 loop reads CACDEVGGSLYTDKLIF. The CDR3 DNA follows: TGTGCCTGTGACGAGGTAGGGGGATCCCTGTACACCGATAAACTCATCTTT.

With regard to this clone: A far larger clone is one base from this, pointing to a likely read error. This CDR3 is also generated by other DNA sequences in the sample. The J gene is TRDJ1, the V gene TRDV2, with TRDD3 matching over 9 bases. Germline assignment: CDR1 GEAIGNYY and CDR2 EKD. This CDR3 is built from 17 residues. J gave up 0 bases and V 4 bases, and 11 bases lay outside the gene matches. The CDR3: CACDALSTGGHTDKLIF. The CDR3 region has the DNA TGTGCCTGTGATGCCCTTAGTACTGGGGGACACACCGATAAACTCATCTTT.

This clone was counted only a few times. The chain combines TRDV2 with TRDJ1; 8 nucleotides agree with TRDD3. The CDR3 loop spans 15 amino acids. V trimming: 3 bases; J trimming: 0 bases; junction bases outside the gene matches: 5. In germline, CDR1 is GEAIGNYY, CDR2 EKD. CDR3 sequence reads: CACDGLGAYTDKLIF. The CDR3, as DNA: TGTGCCTGTGACGGACTGGGGGCCTACACCGATAAACTCATCTTT.

This clone was picked up a small number of times. This probably arose from a read error, given a far larger clone one base away. This specimen includes other DNA sequences encoding the same CDR3. V gene TRDV2 combines with J gene TRDJ3; 9 nucleotides align to TRDD3. Germline V lookup: CDR1 GEAIGNYY, CDR2 EKD. V gave up 7 bases and J gave up 0 bases; unmatched junction bases: 15. The CDR3 contains 20 residues. The CDR3 spells CACDPVLGEAYSWDTRQMFF. The CDR3 bases are TGTGCCTGCGACCCTGTACTGGGGGAAGCCTACTCCTGGGACACCCGACAGATGTTTTTC.

Comment on this clone: The protein given by TCRdb reflects a much larger clone and differs at residue 11 from this DNA's translation, likely from a read error; the protein shown is the DNA's translation. The chain joins TRDV2 to TRDJ3; weak D call: TRDD3 (6 bases). V dropped 3 bases and J dropped 5 bases, with 19 bases sitting between them. This CDR3 spans 18 amino acids. Germline V CDR1 and CDR2: GEAIGNYY, EKD. The CDR3, as DNA: TGTGCCTGTGACCCCGCGGGGGGAAGGTCCCGGGACACCCGACAGATGTTTTTC. It specifies CACDPAGGRSRDTRQMFF.

Details on this clone: A read error likely explains why the TCRdb protein, taken from a much larger clone, differs from this DNA's translation at residue 7; the protein shown is translated from the DNA. This rearrangement joins TRDV1 to TRDJ1, with 9 bases lining up with TRDD3. This CDR3 is built from 20 residues. The V segment lost 0 bases and the J segment 0 bases; nucleotides outside the gene matches: 14. Looked up from germline, CDR1 is TSWWSYY and CDR2 is QGS. The CDR3 DNA is TGTGCTCTTGGGGAACTAAGTATTCCTACCTACTGGGGGAACACCGATAAACTCATCTTT. Translating gives CALGELSIPTYWGNTDKLIF.

This clone has just a few counts. This DNA's translation and the protein TCRdb lists, from a much larger clone, do not match at residue 11, likely due to a read error; the protein shown is translated from the DNA. This chain uses TRDV2 with TRDJ1; 9 nucleotides agree with TRDD3. Germline trimming cut 2 bases from V and 3 bases from J; bases unmatched to any gene: 9. There are 16 residues in the CDR3. Germline V gene sequence: CDR1 GEAIGNYY, CDR2 EKD. This chain's CDR3 is CACDNLLGEYADKLIF. The CDR3 DNA reads TGTGCCTGTGACAACCTACTGGGGGAGTACGCCGATAAACTCATCTTT.

This clone was found a few times. This sequence is one base from a far larger clone and is likely a read error. Other nucleotide sequences in the sample specify the same CDR3. This rearrangement joins TRDV2 to TRDJ1, with D possibly matching TRDD3 (5 bases). The germline V gene has CDR1 GEAIGNYY and CDR2 EKD. Trimming pared 3 bases from V and 0 bases from J, leaving 28 bases between. The CDR3 contains 20 residues. In DNA form, the CDR3 reads TGTGCCTGTGACGCCGTACTAGGGGAGAATCCCCCACCGTACACCGATAAACTCATCTTT. Translated, it gives CACDAVLGENPPPYTDKLIF.

With regard to this clone: TCRdb pairs this DNA with a much larger clone's protein that differs at residue 7, likely a read error; the protein shown was translated from the DNA. The chain carries TRDV2 and TRDJ1, with TRDD3 identical over 12 bases. V lost 0 bases to trimming and J lost 6 bases; unmatched junction nucleotides: 7. Germline V lookup: CDR1 GEAIGNYY, CDR2 EKD. This CDR3 comprises 16 residues. CDR3 coding DNA: TGTGCCTGTGACACCGTAAGTACTGGGGGATACAATAAACTCATCTTT. This sequence encodes CACDTVSTGGYNKLIF.

Turning to this clone: A far bigger clonotype differs at one base, so this is likely a read error. The same CDR3 is also encoded by other DNA sequences in this sample. This chain joins TRDV2 and TRDJ1; TRDD3 agrees at 12 bases. CDR1 GEAIGNYY and CDR2 EKD come from the germline V gene. CDR3 size: 18 residues. The CDR3 loop reads CACDTVTGGYPSTDKLIF. CDR3 DNA sequence: TGTGCCTGCGACACCGTCACTGGGGGATACCCCTCCACCGATAAACTCATCTTT.

With respect to this clone: A read error is likely here: a far larger clone is one base away. The sample carries other DNA sequences with the same CDR3. The J gene is TRDJ1, the V gene TRDV2, with 11 bases that match TRDD3. Germline CDR1 GEAIGNYY, CDR2 EKD. The CDR3 has 16 residues. The CDR3 is CACDLLGDKDADKLIF. The CDR3 nucleotides read TGTGCCTGTGACCTACTGGGGGATAAGGATGCCGATAAACTTATCTTT.

A note on this clone: TCRdb lists the protein of a much larger clone for this DNA, which differs at residue 12, so this is likely a read error; the protein given here is translated from the DNA itself. V and J are TRDV2 and TRDJ1; maybe TRDD3 (6 bases). V shed 3 bases and J shed 4 bases, with 23 bases lying between them. The CDR3 consists of 17 residues. Germline-derived CDR1 and CDR2 are GEAIGNYY and EKD. CDR3 DNA sequence: TGTGCCTGTGACCTGTTGGGGATCCAAACTTACATCGATAAACTCATCTTT. Protein sequence: CACDLLGIQTYIDKLIF.

On this clone: This DNA's translation differs at residue 11 from TCRdb's protein, which comes from a much larger clone; a read error is likely, and the protein shown is translated from the DNA. CDR3 DNA sequence: TGTGCCTGTGACGAGATAGGGGGATCCCTGCACACCGATAAACTCATCTTT. It specifies CACDEIGGSLHTDKLIF. The chain uses TRDV2 and TRDJ1; 7 nucleotides line up with TRDD3. This CDR3 is 17 amino acids long. The V gene end was trimmed by 3 bases and the J gene end by 0 bases; junction bases not matched to a gene: 12. Per germline, CDR1 GEAIGNYY and CDR2 EKD.

As for this clone: Translating this DNA gives a protein that differs at residue 7 from the TCRdb one, which belongs to a much larger clone; a read error is likely, and the protein shown is this translation. The chain uses TRDV2 and TRDJ1; tentative D call: TRDD3 (6 bases). There are 17 residues in the CDR3. The germline V and J ends were trimmed by 3 bases and 1 base, with 20 bases remaining between them. The germline V gene encodes CDR1 GEAIGNYY and CDR2 EKD. As DNA, the CDR3 is TGTGCCTGTGACTCCGTTAGGGGGACCTACGGCACCGATAAACTCATCTTT. It is translated as CACDSVRGTYGTDKLIF.

This clone turned up a few times. A single base is all that separates this from a far larger clone, so a read error is likely. Other nucleotide sequences from this sample produce the same CDR3. The rearrangement uses TRDV2 and TRDJ1, with 10 bases identical to TRDD3. Germline lookup yields CDR1 GEAIGNYY and CDR2 EKD. The CDR3 sequence is 16 residues long. CDR3 region: CACDELRGIRSDKLIF. DNA for the CDR3: TGTGCTTGTGACGAGTTAAGGGGGATACGCAGCGATAAACTCATCTTT.

Remarks on this clone: This DNA's translation and the protein TCRdb lists, from a much larger clone, do not match at residue 12, likely due to a read error; the protein shown is translated from the DNA. The V call is TRDV2, the J call TRDJ3; a possible D gene is TRDD3 (6 bases). Germline V gives CDR1 GEAIGNYY, CDR2 EKD. This CDR3 has 17 amino acids. CDR3 bases: TGTGCCTGTGACCCCGTGGGGGGGACCCGGGACGCCCGACAGATGTTTTTC. Protein sequence: CACDPVGGTRDARQMFF.

The sample holds a few counts of this clone. The protein TCRdb gives is from a much larger clone and does not agree with this DNA's translation at residue 3, likely a read error; the protein shown here comes from the DNA. The chain recombines TRDV2 with TRDJ1; 8 positions agree with TRDD3. Germline CDR1 and CDR2: GEAIGNYY and EKD. The CDR3 is made up of 15 amino acids. V shed 9 bases and J 0 bases; nucleotides not matched to a gene: 11. The CDR3 DNA reads as TGTGCCCGTGCGTGGGGGATTCTTTACACCGATAAACTCATCTTT. Encoded protein: CARAWGILYTDKLIF.

This clone is labeled as large. The same CDR3 can be traced to other DNA sequences in this sample. The chain recombines TRDV2 with TRDJ1; 12 bases are a match to TRDD3. Germline CDR1 reads GEAIGNYY; CDR2 reads EKD. Trimming removed 0 bases from V and 6 bases from J; junction bases left unmatched: 7. This CDR3 region has 16 residues. CDR3: CACDTVGTGGYNKLIF. CDR3 in DNA: TGTGCCTGTGACACCGTAGGTACTGGGGGATACAATAAACTCATCTTT.

As concerns this clone: A read error likely explains why the TCRdb protein, taken from a much larger clone, differs from this DNA's translation at residue 12; the protein shown is translated from the DNA. This chain links TRDV2 with TRDJ2, with TRDD3 matching 12 bases. Looked up from germline, CDR1 is GEAIGNYY and CDR2 is EKD. This CDR3 spans 14 amino acids. For the CDR3, the DNA is TGTGCCTGTGACATACTGGGGGATACAGCACAACCCTTCTTT. This encodes CACDILGDTAQPFF.

This clone appeared a few times. This is likely an artifact of a read error, given a far larger clone one base away. The chain recombines TRDV2 with TRDJ3, with D maybe TRDD3 (6 bases). Between the trimmed V and J ends, which lost 0 bases and 5 bases, there was a span of 25 bases. The CDR3 has 21 residues. Germline CDR1 GEAIGNYY, CDR2 EKD. The CDR3 DNA is TGTGCCTGTGACACCCCCATTTCCGGGGGACAACCGACCCGGGACACCCGACAGATGTTTTTC. It is translated as CACDTPISGGQPTRDTRQMFF.

This clone appeared a few times. A far bigger clonotype differs at one base, so this is likely a read error. This CDR3 is also generated by other DNA sequences in the sample. Here the CDR3 reads CACDTVSTLPWVLGDTVATPDKLIF. The CDR3 DNA follows: TGTGCCTGTGACACCGTATCTACCCTTCCTTGGGTACTGGGGGATACAGTTGCTACCCCCGATAAACTCATCTTT. This chain joins TRDV2 and TRDJ1; the match to TRDD3 covers 12 bases. The CDR3 is 25 residues long. Trimming at V came to 0 bases and at J to 3 bases, leaving 31 bases not matched to a gene. Germline values: CDR1 GEAIGNYY, CDR2 EKD.

This clone has a handful of counts. A far larger clone lies a single base away; this is likely a read error. The chain links TRDV2 to TRDJ1; 12 bases line up with TRDD3. Germline V gene data show CDR1 as GEAIGNYY and CDR2 as EKD. V shed 0 bases, J shed 3 bases, and the junction held 31 bases outside the gene matches. This CDR3 comprises 25 residues. The CDR3 reads CACDTVSTLPWVLGDTAATPDKLIF. The CDR3 DNA sequence: TGTGCCTGTGACACCGTATCTACCCTTCCTTGGGTACTGGGGGATACAGCTGCTACTCCCGATAAACTCATCTTT.

This clone has a handful of counts. The protein TCRdb lists belongs to a much larger clone and differs from this DNA's translation at residue 3, which points to a read error; the protein shown is made from the DNA. The chain carries TRDV2 and TRDJ1, with TRDD3 matching over 12 bases. CDR1 is GEAIGNYY, CDR2 EKD, per germline. The CDR3 is 18 residues long. CDR3 sequence: CARDPVLGDTTYTDKLIF. CDR3 bases: TGTGCCCGTGACCCCGTACTGGGGGATACCACGTACACCGATAAACTCATCTTT.

This clone was found a few times. The TCRdb protein, from a much larger clone, departs from this DNA's translation at residue 15, likely by read error; the protein shown derives from the DNA. The chain employs TRDV2 and TRDJ1; 8 bases agree with TRDD3. Germline V gives CDR1 GEAIGNYY, CDR2 EKD. The CDR3 totals 17 residues. The CDR3 protein is CACDEVSVLGVTDKPIF. The CDR3 DNA is TGTGCCTGTGACGAAGTCTCCGTACTGGGGGTGACCGATAAACCCATCTTT.

In the case of this clone: A much larger clone differs by one base, so this may be a read error. This chain's CDR3 is CALGETSYHSGGVEGRSSWDTRQMFF. CDR3 DNA: TGTGCTCTTGGGGAGACTTCCTACCATTCTGGGGGGGTAGAGGGCCGGAGCTCCTGGGACACCCGACAGATGTTTTTC. The chain has TRDV1 and TRDJ3, with TRDD2 as a possible D gene (8 bases). The CDR3 is 26 amino acids. Germline loops: CDR1 TSWWSYY, CDR2 QGS. The V end lost 3 bases, the J end lost 0 bases, and 36 bases lay between the germline ends.

To note about this clone: Since a far larger clone is one base different, this is likely a read error. This sample includes further DNA sequences coding for the same CDR3. The chain joins TRDV2 to TRDJ1; D may be TRDD3 (6 bases). The ends were cut back, 3 bases at V and 0 bases at J, with 19 bases in the middle. CDR1 and CDR2 from the germline V gene are GEAIGNYY and EKD. The CDR3 runs 17 residues. CDR3 bases: TGTGCCTGTGACCTACTGGGAGATACGTCGTACACCGATAAACTCATCTTT. Translation gives CACDLLGDTSYTDKLIF.